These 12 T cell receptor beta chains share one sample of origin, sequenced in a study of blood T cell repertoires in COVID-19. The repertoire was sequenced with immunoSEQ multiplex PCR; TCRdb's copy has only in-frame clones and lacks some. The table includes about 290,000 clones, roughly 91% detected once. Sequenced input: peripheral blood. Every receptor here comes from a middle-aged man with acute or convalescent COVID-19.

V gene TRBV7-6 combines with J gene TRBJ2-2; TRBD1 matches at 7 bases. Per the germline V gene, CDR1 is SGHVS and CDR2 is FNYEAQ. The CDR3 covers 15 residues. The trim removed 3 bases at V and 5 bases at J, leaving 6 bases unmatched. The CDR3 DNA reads TGTGCCAGCAGCTTTGAAGGGGGCTATACCGGGGAGCTGTTTTTT. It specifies CASSFEGGYTGELFF. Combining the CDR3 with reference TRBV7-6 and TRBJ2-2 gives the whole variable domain GAGVSQSPRYKVTKRGQDVALRCDPISGHVSLYWYRQALGQGPEFLTYFNYEAQQDKSGLPNDRFSAERPEGSISTLTIQRTEQRDSAMYRCASSFEGGYTGELFFGEGSRLTVL.

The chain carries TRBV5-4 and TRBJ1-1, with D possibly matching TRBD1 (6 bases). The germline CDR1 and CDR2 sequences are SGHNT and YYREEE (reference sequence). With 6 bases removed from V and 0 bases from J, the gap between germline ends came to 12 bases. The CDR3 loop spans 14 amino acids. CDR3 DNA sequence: TGTGCCAGCACCCTCGGACAGATGAACACTGAAGCTTTCTTT. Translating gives CASTLGQMNTEAFF.

CDR3 coding DNA: TGTGCCAGCAGCCATAAGGGGTCAAAGCAGTTCTTC. This codes for CASSHKGSKQFF. V and J are TRBV3-1 (or the pseudogene TRBV3-2) and TRBJ2-1, with D perhaps TRBD1 (5 bases). Germline assignment: CDR1 LGHDT and CDR2 YNNKEL (reference sequence). The CDR3 loop spans 12 amino acids. V shed 3 bases and J shed 11 bases, with 11 bases lying between them.

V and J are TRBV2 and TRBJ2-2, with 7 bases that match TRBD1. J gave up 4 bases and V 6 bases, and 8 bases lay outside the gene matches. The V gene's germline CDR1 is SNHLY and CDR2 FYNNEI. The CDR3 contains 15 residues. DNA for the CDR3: TGTGCCAGCAGGAGTGACAGGGAGAGCACCGGGGAGCTGTTTTTT. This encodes CASRSDRESTGELFF.

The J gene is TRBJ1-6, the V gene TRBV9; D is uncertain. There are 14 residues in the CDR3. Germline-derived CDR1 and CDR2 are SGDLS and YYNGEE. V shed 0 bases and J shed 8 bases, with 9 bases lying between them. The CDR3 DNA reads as TGTGCCAGCAGCGTAGGGTCAGATTATTCACCCCTCCACTTT. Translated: CASSVGSDYSPLHF.

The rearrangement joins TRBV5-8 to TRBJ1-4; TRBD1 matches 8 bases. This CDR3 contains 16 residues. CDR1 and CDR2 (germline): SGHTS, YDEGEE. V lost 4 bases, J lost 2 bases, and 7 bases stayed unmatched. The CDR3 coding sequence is TGTGCCAGCAGCCTCACTGGGGACAGGACTAATGAAAAACTGTTTTTT. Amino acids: CASSLTGDRTNEKLFF.

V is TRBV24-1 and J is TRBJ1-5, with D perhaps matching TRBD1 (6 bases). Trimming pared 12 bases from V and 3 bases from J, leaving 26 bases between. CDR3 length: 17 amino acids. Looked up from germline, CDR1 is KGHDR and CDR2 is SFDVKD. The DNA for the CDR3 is TGTGCCCACTGGGCTGTTACAGGGCCTAACATCAATCAGCCCCAGCATTTT. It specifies CAHWAVTGPNINQPQHF.

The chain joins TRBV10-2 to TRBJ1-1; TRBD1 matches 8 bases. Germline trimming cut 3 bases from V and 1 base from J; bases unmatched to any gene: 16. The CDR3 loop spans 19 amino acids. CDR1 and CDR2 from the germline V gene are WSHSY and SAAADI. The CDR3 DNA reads TGCGCCAGCAGTGACGGGTGGATGGCAGGGGGCGATCCGAACACTGAAGCTTTCTTT. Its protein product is CASSDGWMAGGDPNTEAFF.

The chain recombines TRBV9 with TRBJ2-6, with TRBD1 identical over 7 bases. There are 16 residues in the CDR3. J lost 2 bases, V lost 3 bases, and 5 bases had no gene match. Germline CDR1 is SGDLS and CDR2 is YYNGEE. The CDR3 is CASSGEGAAGANVLTF. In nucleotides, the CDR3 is TGTGCCAGCAGCGGAGAGGGGGCCGCTGGGGCCAACGTCCTGACTTTC.

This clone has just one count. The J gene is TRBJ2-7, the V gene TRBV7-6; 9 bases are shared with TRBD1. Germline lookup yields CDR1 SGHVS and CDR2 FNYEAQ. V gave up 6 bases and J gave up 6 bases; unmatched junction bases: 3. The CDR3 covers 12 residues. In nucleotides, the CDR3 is TGTGCCAGCAGACAGGGGGCCGGCGAGCAGTACTTC. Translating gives CASRQGAGEQYF.

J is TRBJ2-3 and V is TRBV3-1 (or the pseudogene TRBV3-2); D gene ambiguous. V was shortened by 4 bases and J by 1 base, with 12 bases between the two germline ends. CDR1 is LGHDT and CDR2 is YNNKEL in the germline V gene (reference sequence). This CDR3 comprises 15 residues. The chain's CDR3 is CASSPRPAGTDTQYF. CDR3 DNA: TGTGCCAGCAGCCCCCGGCCGGCGGGCACAGATACGCAGTATTTT.

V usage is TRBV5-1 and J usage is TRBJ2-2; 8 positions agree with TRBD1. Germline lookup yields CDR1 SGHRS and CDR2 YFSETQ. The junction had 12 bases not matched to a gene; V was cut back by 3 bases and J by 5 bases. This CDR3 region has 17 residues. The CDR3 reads CASSSYPGQGATGELFF. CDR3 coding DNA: TGCGCCAGCAGCTCATACCCCGGGCAGGGGGCGACCGGGGAGCTGTTTTTT.